One sample yielded the 8 T cell receptor beta chains listed below, sequenced in a study of cytomegalovirus exposure and HLA in healthy donors (dated by TCRdb to about 2017). Receptors were amplified or captured by the immunoSEQ multiplex PCR assay. For the multiplex PCR, a mixture combining 60 forward primers for TCR Vbeta segments and 13 reverse primers for TCR Jbeta segments was used. TCRdb took over this immuneACCESS table, retaining in-frame rearrangements with V and J assigned. Such tables are incomplete; in checked studies, under half of the missing clones stem from an unresolved V gene, and the remainder is unexplained. This sample's table lists more than 100,000 clones. The top ten clones comprise roughly 3.5% of the sample. Material: PBMCs. These receptors were taken from a young man in good health and CMV-seronegative.

The gene calls are TRBV14 and TRBJ1-2, with TRBD1 as a possible D gene (5 bases). The CDR3 has 13 amino acids. V shed 4 bases and J shed 4 bases, with 10 bases lying between them. The germline V gene has CDR1 SGHDN and CDR2 FVKESK. The CDR3 DNA sequence: TGTGCCAGCAGCCCAGGGCGGAGCTATGGCTACACCTTC. It specifies CASSPGRSYGYTF. Supplemented by reference TRBV14 and TRBJ1-2, the full variable domain reads EAGVTQFPSHSVIEKGQTVTLRCDPISGHDNLYWYRRVMGKEIKFLLHFVKESKQDESGMPNNRFLAERTGGTYSTLKVQPAELEDSGVYFCASSPGRSYGYTFGSGTRLTVV.

V gene TRBV5-1 combines with J gene TRBJ2-7, with D tentatively TRBD1 (5 bases). Germline assignment: CDR1 SGHRS and CDR2 YFSETQ. Deletions cut 4 bases from V and 7 bases from J, with 12 bases between. The CDR3 contains 12 residues. CDR3 DNA sequence: TGCGCCAGCAGCGTAATATCAGGGGAGCAGTACTTC. This translates into CASSVISGEQYF. Variable domain in full (rest from reference TRBV5-1 and TRBJ2-7): KAGVTQTPRYLIKTRGQQVTLSCSPISGHRSVSWYQQTPGQGLQFLFEYFSETQRNKGNFPGRFSGRQFSNSRSEMNVSTLELGDSALYLCASSVISGEQYFGPGTRLTVT.

The chain links TRBV9 to TRBJ2-3, with TRBD2 matching 7 bases. This CDR3 has 15 amino acids. Trimming removed 4 bases from V and 5 bases from J; junction bases left unmatched: 10. The germline gives CDR1 SGDLS, CDR2 YYNGEE. CDR3 sequence reads: CASSLVSTSRDTQYF. In DNA form, the CDR3 reads TGTGCCAGCAGCCTTGTTTCGACTAGCCGAGATACGCAGTATTTT.

The rearrangement uses TRBV2 and TRBJ2-1; tentatively, D is TRBD2 (6 bases). This CDR3 is 14 amino acids long. CDR1 is SNHLY, CDR2 FYNNEI, per germline. Trimming removed 8 bases at V and 2 bases at J, with 13 bases between. The CDR3 region is CASWGVLPYNEQFF. In nucleotides, the CDR3 is TGTGCCAGCTGGGGGGTTCTCCCCTACAATGAGCAGTTCTTC.

The rearrangement links TRBV5-6 to TRBJ1-1; TRBD1 aligns across 7 bases. The germline V gene encodes CDR1 SGHDT and CDR2 YYEEEE. The length of the CDR3 is 16 residues. The J segment lost 0 bases and the V segment lost 3 bases, leaving 8 bases of the junction unmatched. CDR3 coding DNA: TGTGCCAGCAGCTCGACAGGGTTTGTCCTGAACACTGAAGCTTTCTTT. Translating gives CASSSTGFVLNTEAFF. Filled out from reference TRBV5-6 and TRBJ1-1, the complete variable domain reads DAGVTQSPTHLIKTRGQQVTLRCSPKSGHDTVSWYQQALGQGPQFIFQYYEEEERQRGNFPDRFSGHQFPNYSSELNVNALLLGDSALYLCASSSTGFVLNTEAFFGQGTRLTVV.

The chain employs TRBV6-1 and TRBJ1-4, with D perhaps TRBD1 (6 bases). The V and J ends lost 6 bases and 2 bases respectively, with 10 bases between them. This CDR3 contains 14 residues. CDR1 is MNHNS and CDR2 is SASEGT in the germline V gene. The CDR3 coding sequence is TGTGCCAGCAGCTTAACAGGGACTAATGAAAAACTGTTTTTT. Residues: CASSLTGTNEKLFF.

The chain recombines TRBV28 with TRBJ2-5; 7 bases agree with TRBD1. The trim removed 6 bases at V and 5 bases at J, leaving 6 bases unmatched. The CDR3 has 13 residues. Germline CDR1 and CDR2: MDHEN and SYDVKM. The CDR3 protein is CASRAGTVETQYF. The CDR3 DNA reads as TGTGCCAGCAGGGCCGGGACAGTCGAGACCCAGTACTTC.

CDR3 sequence (DNA): TGCGCCAGCAGCCCAGGGGATCGCGGCTACACCTTC. Translated, it gives CASSPGDRGYTF. V and J are TRBV5-1 and TRBJ1-2; tentative D call: TRBD1 (6 bases). The germline CDR1 and CDR2 sequences are SGHRS and YFSETQ. With 4 bases removed from V and 8 bases from J, the gap between germline ends came to 12 bases. The CDR3 totals 12 residues. The full variable domain, in which reference TRBV5-1 and TRBJ1-2 provide the parts outside the CDR3, is KAGVTQTPRYLIKTRGQQVTLSCSPISGHRSVSWYQQTPGQGLQFLFEYFSETQRNKGNFPGRFSGRQFSNSRSEMNVSTLELGDSALYLCASSPGDRGYTFGSGTRLTVV.